This T cell receptor (beta chain) is drawn from a study of blood T cell repertoires in COVID-19. Looking at the study overall: Nucleic acid was either cDNA or gDNA, and it came from T cells, B-cell-depleted T cells, or PBMCs.

As for this clone: Other DNA sequences of this sample code for an identical CDR3.

Sequencing was performed with immunoSEQ multiplex PCR; in TCRdb, only in-frame clones are kept and a portion is missing. The table has 200,000 or so clones, over 60% seen once. Trimming stripped 2 bases from V and 7 bases from J, with 5 bases between. The CDR3 has 12 amino acids. Germline V CDR1 and CDR2: MDHEN, SYDVKM. Source material: peripheral blood. The sequence was obtained from a woman in her 70s with acute or convalescent COVID-19. The J gene is TRBJ1-4, the V gene TRBV28; possible D gene TRBD1, 5 bases. In nucleotides, the CDR3 is TGTGCCAGCAGTTTAAGGGGTGAAAAACTGTTTTTT. This translates into CASSLRGEKLFF.